The T cell receptor (beta chain) described here comes from a study of CD8+CD57+ T cells in acquired aplastic anemia. Across the study: Sorted CD4+ and CD8+ cells gave an average of around 3 ug of DNA. Study findings and constraints: Found in both controls and patients were approximately 30 CD8+ CDR3 sequences.

Trimming removed 6 bases at V and 3 bases at J, with 11 bases between. This CDR3 comprises 14 residues. The germline V gene encodes CDR1 MNHNS and CDR2 SASEGT. As to this clonotype: Its antigen remains unknown.

Profiling that covered TCR beta VDJ and CDR3 relied on genomic DNA as its template. TCRdb fed the reads into MiXCR, producing one record per CDR3 protein. The table records approximately 470,000 distinct CDR3 sequences, about a third of them present only once. The sequenced patients had an expansion of CD8+CD57+ cells seen by flow cytometry. The study sampled blood from patients who had received no therapy. Specimen: sorted CD4+, CD8+, or CD8+CD57+ T cells (not recorded which) from PBMCs. The clonotype was recovered from a human donor with aplastic anemia. This sequence joins TRBV6-1 and TRBJ2-2; tentative D call: TRBD1 (6 bases). DNA of the CDR3: TGTGCCAGCAGAGACAGGCTGGACACCGGGGAGCTGTTTTTT. It yields the protein CASRDRLDTGELFF.